These 17 T cell receptor beta chains were all obtained from the same sample, sequenced in a study of OX40 agonist ivuxolimab in advanced cancers. Library preparation was by the immunoSEQ multiplex PCR assay. This is the immuneACCESS table as TCRdb keeps it, with only in-frame sequences that have V and J called. A part of the clones is gone; compared with another copy, unresolved V genes explain less than half, and the rest is unexplained. The table for this sample lists under 85,000 clones; more than 85% of them were counted only once. Around 6% of the sample belongs to the ten largest clones. The specimen was CD4+ or CD8+ T cells sorted from blood, collected in a trial of the OX40 agonist ivuxolimab. The receptors here all came from an adult with an advanced solid tumor such as melanoma, head and neck, liver or kidney cancer.

This clone was detected once. The chain joins TRBV6-1 to TRBJ1-3; D remains ambiguous. V lost 2 bases and J lost 2, with 16 bases in between. This CDR3 has 17 amino acids. Looked up from germline, CDR1 is MNHNS and CDR2 is SASEGT. This CDR3 reads CASSERGLVWPGNTIYF. The CDR3 coding sequence is TGTGCCAGCAGTGAACGGGGTTTAGTATGGCCTGGAAACACCATATATTTT.

The chain links TRBV7-6 to TRBJ2-2; D may be TRBD2 (6 bases). The CDR3 has 16 residues. Germline lookup yields CDR1 SGHVS and CDR2 FNYEAQ. Trimming took off 1 base at V and 4 bases at J, with 13 bases between the two ends. CDR3 region: CASSLGGVGGTGELFF. In DNA, the CDR3 is TGTGCCAGCAGCTTAGGTGGAGTGGGGGGCACCGGGGAGCTGTTTTTT. The full variable domain, rest sourced from reference TRBV7-6 and TRBJ2-2, is GAGVSQSPRYKVTKRGQDVALRCDPISGHVSLYWYRQALGQGPEFLTYFNYEAQQDKSGLPNDRFSAERPEGSISTLTIQRTEQRDSAMYRCASSLGGVGGTGELFFGEGSRLTVL.

The rearrangement uses TRBV15 and TRBJ2-5; the D call may be TRBD1 or TRBD2 (6 bases each). The CDR3 loop spans 15 amino acids. V lost 8 bases and J lost 2, with 18 bases in between. Germline CDR1 LNHNV, CDR2 YYDKDF (reference sequence). CDR3 sequence (DNA): TGTGCCACCTGGGCCGCCAGGGGACTTCAAGAGACCCAGTACTTC. Protein sequence: CATWAARGLQETQYF. Drawing the rest from reference TRBV15 and TRBJ2-5, the complete variable domain is DAMVIQNPRYQVTQFGKPVTLSCSQTLNHNVMYWYQQKSSQAPKLLFHYYDKDFNNEADTPDNFQSRRPNTSFCFLDIRSPGLGDTAMYLCATWAARGLQETQYFGPGTRLLVL.

CDR3 in DNA: TGTGCCAGCAGCTTAGGGGACCGGGCAAATCAGCCCCAGCATTTT. It translates to CASSLGDRANQPQHF. This chain uses TRBV7-9 with TRBJ1-5; tentative D call: TRBD1 (5 bases). Trimming shortened V by 1 base and J by 4 bases, and 11 bases separated the two germline ends. The germline V gene has CDR1 SEHNR and CDR2 FQNEAQ (reference sequence). The CDR3 totals 15 residues. Supplemented by reference TRBV7-9 and TRBJ1-5, the full variable domain reads DTGVSQNPRHKITKRGQNVTFRCDPISEHNRLYWYRQTLGQGPEFLTYFQNEAQLEKSRLLSDRFSAERPKGSFSTLEIQRTEQGDSAMYLCASSLGDRANQPQHFGDGTRLSIL.

The V gene is TRBV25-1, the J gene TRBJ1-3; D not certain. This CDR3 spans 11 amino acids. Trimming took off 7 bases at V and 4 bases at J, with 5 bases between the two ends. Germline assignment: CDR1 MGHDK and CDR2 SYGVNS. The CDR3: CASTEGNTIYF. As DNA, the CDR3 is TGTGCCAGCACCGAGGGAAACACCATATATTTT. The variable domain in full, completed from reference TRBV25-1 and TRBJ1-3, reads EADIYQTPRYLVIGTGKKITLECSQTMGHDKMYWYQQDPGMELHLIHYSYGVNSTEKGDLSSESTVSRIRTEHFPLTLESARPSHTSQYLCASTEGNTIYFGEGSWLTVV.

The chain joins TRBV27 to TRBJ2-5, with D unresolved. The CDR3 loop spans 11 amino acids. V was trimmed by 6 bases and J by 3 bases, leaving 5 bases between them. CDR1 and CDR2 (germline): MNHEY, SMNVEV (reference sequence). The CDR3: CASSLEETQYF. The CDR3 DNA reads TGTGCCAGCAGCCTAGAAGAGACCCAGTACTTC.

This chain links TRBV2 with TRBJ2-7; 10 bases match TRBD2. V lost 10 bases and J lost 0; bases outside the gene matches: 6. Germline V gene sequence: CDR1 SNHLY, CDR2 FYNNEI. The CDR3 is 14 residues long. This CDR3 reads CATNSGGPSYEQYF. In DNA, the CDR3 is TGTGCCACTAATAGCGGGGGGCCCTCCTACGAGCAGTACTTC. Based on the CDR3 plus reference TRBV2 and TRBJ2-7, the full variable domain is EPEVTQTPSHQVTQMGQEVILRCVPISNHLYFYWYRQILGQKVEFLVSFYNNEISEKSEIFDDQFSVERPDGSNFTLKIRSTKLEDSAMYFCATNSGGPSYEQYFGPGTRLTVT.

The chain links TRBV7-6 to TRBJ2-2; TRBD1 aligns across 9 bases. In germline, CDR1 is SGHVS, CDR2 FNYEAQ. The CDR3 runs to 18 residues. V was clipped by 3 bases and J by 6 bases; unmatched bases: 14. The CDR3 region is CASSFIRGPQGASGELFF. CDR3 coding DNA: TGTGCCAGCAGCTTTATCAGGGGGCCACAGGGGGCATCCGGGGAGCTGTTTTTT.

This sequence joins TRBV2 and TRBJ2-1; D perhaps matches TRBD2 (5 bases). From germline, CDR1 is SNHLY and CDR2 FYNNEI. V was clipped by 8 bases and J by 5 bases, with 16 bases between them. The CDR3 length is 14 residues. This CDR3 is CASDNWAGNNEQFF. For the CDR3, the DNA is TGTGCCAGCGACAATTGGGCGGGTAACAATGAGCAGTTCTTC. Based on the CDR3 plus reference TRBV2 and TRBJ2-1, the full variable domain is EPEVTQTPSHQVTQMGQEVILRCVPISNHLYFYWYRQILGQKVEFLVSFYNNEISEKSEIFDDQFSVERPDGSNFTLKIRSTKLEDSAMYFCASDNWAGNNEQFFGPGTRLTVL.

The genes are TRBV7-6 and TRBJ2-1; D unresolved. Trimming removed 1 base at V and 7 bases at J, with 11 bases between. The CDR3 spans 14 residues. CDR1 is SGHVS and CDR2 is FNYEAQ in the germline V gene. CDR3 coding DNA: TGTGCCAGCAGCTTAGTCGGCAGCCGAAATGAGCAGTTCTTC. Its protein is CASSLVGSRNEQFF.

V usage is TRBV28 and J usage is TRBJ1-4; no definite D call. V was cut by 5 bases and J by 4 bases, with 5 bases left in between. In germline, CDR1 is MDHEN, CDR2 SYDVKM. This CDR3 region has 12 residues. The DNA of the CDR3 is TGTGCCAGCAGTAGAAGTAATGAAAAACTGTTTTTT. Translating it yields CASSRSNEKLFF.

V usage is TRBV28 and J usage is TRBJ1-2, with a possible D match to TRBD1 (6 bases). CDR1 MDHEN and CDR2 SYDVKM come from the germline V gene. The CDR3 covers 14 residues. V was cut by 3 bases and J by 7 bases, with 15 bases left in between. CDR3 DNA: TGTGCCAGCAGTTTTGGGGGGGGCGCTGGTGGCTACACCTTC. Translated, it gives CASSFGGGAGGYTF.

As DNA, the CDR3 is TGTGCCAGCAGCTCCCGTACGAGTGGGGCCAACGTCCTGACTTTC. As protein: CASSSRTSGANVLTF. The rearrangement joins TRBV9 to TRBJ2-6, with D hard to call. Germline V gene data show CDR1 as SGDLS and CDR2 as YYNGEE. CDR3 length equals 15 residues. Trimming left V 4 bases short and J 3 bases short, with 11 bases between.

The genes are TRBV7-2 and TRBJ2-3; the match to TRBD2 covers 7 bases. The CDR3 is made up of 15 amino acids. The ends lost 1 base at V and 3 bases at J; junction bases unmatched: 4. Germline V CDR1 and CDR2: SGHTA, FQGNSA. For the CDR3, the DNA is TGTGCCAGCAGCTTAGAGACTAGCCGTACAGATACGCAGTATTTT. Its protein is CASSLETSRTDTQYF.

V and J are TRBV9 and TRBJ2-7; D possibly matches TRBD1 or TRBD2 (6 bases each). Germline loops: CDR1 SGDLS, CDR2 YYNGEE. The CDR3 is 16 residues long. V was trimmed by 4 bases and J by 3 bases, leaving 20 bases between them. This chain's CDR3 is CASSPRGGPTHYEQYF. The CDR3 region has the DNA TGTGCCAGCAGCCCCAGGGGAGGCCCGACGCACTACGAGCAGTACTTC. The complete variable domain, with remaining parts taken from reference TRBV9 and TRBJ2-7, reads DSGVTQTPKHLITATGQRVTLRCSPRSGDLSVYWYQQSLDQGLQFLIQYYNGEERAKGNILERFSAQQFPDLHSELNLSSLELGDSALYFCASSPRGGPTHYEQYFGPGTRLTVT.

The chain couples TRBV5-5 to TRBJ2-7; the D is unclear. Germline V gives CDR1 SGHKS, CDR2 YYEKEE (reference sequence). With 1 base removed from V and 2 bases from J, the gap between germline ends came to 7 bases. This CDR3 comprises 13 residues. The CDR3 nucleotides are TGTGCCAGCAGCTTGCCCATGGCCTACGAGCAGTACTTC. Its translation: CASSLPMAYEQYF.

The chain has TRBV7-9 and TRBJ1-1; a weak D match, TRBD1 (5 bases). The CDR3 length is 12 residues. The germline CDR1 and CDR2 sequences are SEHNR and FQNEAQ (reference sequence). The V gene lost 5 bases and the J gene lost 2 bases, with 6 bases spanning the gap. The CDR3: CASSDSNTEAFF. CDR3 coding DNA: TGTGCCAGCAGCGACAGCAACACTGAAGCTTTCTTT. The full variable domain, completed using reference TRBV7-9 and TRBJ1-1, is DTGVSQNPRHKITKRGQNVTFRCDPISEHNRLYWYRQTLGQGPEFLTYFQNEAQLEKSRLLSDRFSAERPKGSFSTLEIQRTEQGDSAMYLCASSDSNTEAFFGQGTRLTVV.